Listed here are 29 T cell receptor beta chains from one sample, sequenced in a study of neurological immune-mediated disorders. Time point noted: longitudinal time-point 1 (baseline). MiXCR was run by TCRdb on the 5' RACE reads, yielding one entry per CDR3 protein. The sample lists about 57,000 distinct CDR3 sequences, around a tenth occurring once. The specimen sequenced was PBMCs. These TCRs come from a male donor with HTLV-1-associated myelopathy (HAM/TSP).

The sample holds many counts of this clonotype. The V call is TRBV5-6, the J call TRBJ2-7; no clear D. V lost 1 base to trimming and J lost 0 bases, with 8 bases between them. CDR3 length: 14 residues. Germline CDR1 reads SGHDT; CDR2 reads YYEEEE. Here the CDR3 reads CASSLFGDSYEQYF. The CDR3 bases are TGTGCCAGCAGCTTGTTTGGGGACTCCTACGAGCAGTACTTC.

A note on this clonotype: One end of the junction varies from germline; a read error may be responsible. V usage is TRBV20-1 and J usage is TRBJ2-7; 7 bases are shared with TRBD1. The CDR3 is 13 amino acids. Germline lookup yields CDR1 DFQATT and CDR2 SNEGSKA (reference sequence). In DNA, the CDR3 is TGCAGCGCACAATTGACAGGGATCATGGAGCATTACTTC. Protein sequence: CSAQLTGIMEHYF.

This clonotype was counted only a few times. This chain links TRBV29-1 with TRBJ2-3; 8 nucleotides align to TRBD2. CDR1 and CDR2 (germline): SQVTM, ANQGSEA. The CDR3 sequence is 13 residues long. Trimming cost V 4 bases and J 6 bases; bases outside gene matches: 6. CDR3 in DNA: TGCAGCGTTGGCCGGGGGGGGGGTGATACGCAGTATTTT. Protein sequence: CSVGRGGGDTQYF.

This clonotype was seen repeatedly, ten times or more. The J gene is TRBJ2-1, the V gene TRBV20-1; 10 bases align to TRBD2. With 2 bases clipped from V and 12 bases from J, the junction kept 4 bases outside the gene matches. The V gene's germline CDR1 is DFQATT and CDR2 SNEGSKA (reference sequence). The CDR3 has 12 residues. DNA for the CDR3: TGCAGTGCTAGAACCATAGCGGGGGGGCAGTTCTTC. Protein product: CSARTIAGGQFF.

This clonotype occurred many times. CDR3 coding DNA: TGTGCCAGCAGCAAAGCGGGACAGGCCTTTCCCCAGCTCCACTTT. It specifies CASSKAGQAFPQLHF. The chain employs TRBV21-1 and TRBJ1-6; the D call in the table, TRBD1, was not verified against the DNA. TRBV21-1 is reported as a pseudogene. The CDR3 extends over 15 amino acids.

This clonotype showed up just a few times. J is TRBJ1-4 and V is TRBV20-1; 8 bases are shared with TRBD1. CDR1 and CDR2 (germline): DFQATT, SNEGSKA (reference sequence). Trimming took 3 bases from V and 7 from J; bases not matched to a gene: 4. The CDR3 consists of 13 residues. CDR3 sequence (DNA): TGCAGTGCTAGGACAGGGGAGTTTGAAAAACTGTTTTTT. Residues: CSARTGEFEKLFF.

This clonotype was found many times. The chain joins TRBV27 to TRBJ2-5, with TRBD2 identical over 11 bases. Germline V gene lookup returns CDR1 MNHEY and CDR2 SMNVEV (reference sequence). This CDR3 has 15 residues. V lost 5 bases, J lost 5 bases, and 7 bases stayed unmatched. This chain's CDR3 is CASSMGTSGGETQYF. The CDR3, as DNA: TGTGCCAGCAGTATGGGGACTAGCGGTGGGGAGACCCAGTACTTC.

This clonotype was picked up many times. The chain has TRBV28 and TRBJ2-5; D remains unclear. CDR1 MDHEN and CDR2 SYDVKM come from the germline V gene. The V and J ends lost 5 bases and 1 base respectively, with 8 bases between them. This CDR3 contains 13 residues. The DNA of the CDR3 is TGTGCCAGCAGTGATCCTACCCAAGAGACCCAGTACTTC. This sequence encodes CASSDPTQETQYF.

This clonotype showed up many times. The rearrangement links TRBV28 to TRBJ1-2; 10 bases align to TRBD1. Germline V CDR1 and CDR2: MDHEN, SYDVKM. Germline trimming cut 6 bases from V and 5 bases from J; bases unmatched to any gene: 3. The CDR3 loop spans 13 amino acids. The CDR3 nucleotides are TGTGCCAGCAGGGGGACAGGGGAATATGGCTACACCTTC. As protein: CASRGTGEYGYTF.

This clonotype was seen ten or more times. J is TRBJ1-2 and V is TRBV19; D unresolved. The CDR3 runs 12 residues. V lost 0 bases, J lost 7 bases, and 6 bases lay in between. Germline CDR1 and CDR2: LNHDA and SQIVND (reference sequence). The chain's CDR3 is CASSIDQRGYTF. The CDR3 DNA reads as TGTGCCAGTAGTATAGACCAGCGTGGCTACACCTTC.

This clonotype was observed at least ten times. The rearrangement joins TRBV20-1 to TRBJ1-1; 8 nucleotides align to TRBD1. This CDR3 is 15 amino acids long. V dropped 6 bases and J dropped 5; count of bases not matched to a gene: 14. Germline lookup yields CDR1 DFQATT and CDR2 SNEGSKA (reference sequence). In DNA form, the CDR3 reads TGCAGTGCCCACGGGCCCCCAGGGGGCTCTACTGAAGCTTTCTTT. It specifies CSAHGPPGGSTEAFF.

This clonotype was detected ten times or more. The V gene is TRBV5-6, the J gene TRBJ2-2, with 7 bases that match TRBD2. Trimming took 2 bases from V and 5 from J; bases not matched to a gene: 6. The germline gives CDR1 SGHDT, CDR2 YYEEEE. The CDR3 is made up of 15 amino acids. CDR3 in amino acids: CASSLLRGSTGELFF. The CDR3, as DNA: TGTGCCAGCAGCTTATTGCGGGGGTCGACCGGGGAGCTGTTTTTT.

This clonotype was recorded at least ten times. The junction shows a germline mismatch at one end, possibly a read error. This sequence joins TRBV9 and TRBJ2-1; no firm D call. The CDR3 is made up of 13 amino acids. CDR1 and CDR2 (germline): SGDLS, YYNGEE. CDR3 sequence: CASSPRTYSEQFF. CDR3 nucleotide sequence: TGTGCCAGCAGCCCCAGGACCTACAGTGAGCAGTTCTTC.

Concerning this clonotype itself: A read error may explain this, as a much larger clone is one base away. The chain recombines TRBV3-1 with TRBJ2-7, with D perhaps TRBD2 (6 bases). Per the germline V gene, CDR1 is LGHDT and CDR2 is YNNKEL (reference sequence). The CDR3 contains 14 residues. The CDR3: CSSSVTSRDSEQYF. CDR3 DNA: TGTTCCAGCAGTGTCACCTCCAGGGACTCCGAGCAGTACTTC.

This clonotype was seen ten or more times. The chain recombines TRBV5-1 with TRBJ2-1; unclear D gene. Germline values: CDR1 SGHRS, CDR2 YFSETQ. This CDR3 has 13 amino acids. V gave up 0 bases and J gave up 7 bases, with 8 bases separating them. This CDR3 reads CASSLGGLNEQFF. CDR3 DNA: TGCGCCAGCAGCTTGGGAGGTTTGAATGAGCAGTTCTTC. Supplemented by reference TRBV5-1 and TRBJ2-1, the full variable domain reads KAGVTQTPRYLIKTRGQQVTLSCSPISGHRSVSWYQQTPGQGLQFLFEYFSETQRNKGNFPGRFSGRQFSNSRSEMNVSTLELGDSALYLCASSLGGLNEQFFGPGTRLTVL.

This clonotype appeared many times. The CDR3 DNA reads TGTGCCAGCAGTTTCGAGACAGGATCCTATGGCTACACCTTC. It encodes CASSFETGSYGYTF. The rearrangement joins TRBV12-3 or TRBV12-4 to TRBJ1-2; possible D gene TRBD1, 6 bases. The CDR3 sequence is 14 residues long. Trimming pared 3 bases from V and 4 bases from J, leaving 12 bases between.

This clonotype was counted many times. The chain is built from TRBV21-1 and TRBJ1-6; no check of the table's D call, TRBD1, against the DNA was made. TRBV21-1 is tagged as a pseudogene. The CDR3 length is 15 residues. CDR3 amino acids: CASSKGTGTIRPLHF. CDR3 nucleotides: TGTGCCAGCAGCAAAGGTACAGGTACCATTCGGCCCCTCCACTTT.

There are many counts of this clonotype. This chain's CDR3 is CASSLLLRAGTANLKQYF. The CDR3 region has the DNA TGTGCCAGCAGTCTCCTCTTAAGGGCGGGGACAGCCAATTTAAAACAGTACTTC. The genes are TRBV12-3 or TRBV12-4 and TRBJ2-7, with D maybe TRBD1 (7 bases). Trimming left V 5 bases short and J 10 bases short, with 33 bases between. CDR3 length: 18 amino acids.

In this sample, this clonotype turned up once. DNA of the CDR3: TGTGCCAGCAGTTACTCGAGGCCTAGCGGGGCTCTCAGGGCCCAGTACTTC. The encoded protein is CASSYSRPSGALRAQYF. The V gene is TRBV6-2 or TRBV6-3, the J gene TRBJ2-5, with 9 positions matching TRBD2. The CDR3 is 17 amino acids. With V trimmed by 0 bases and J by 9 bases, 14 bases remained unmatched. Germline values: CDR1 MNHEY, CDR2 SVGEGT.

By sample share, this clonotype is medium-sized. The rearrangement uses TRBV5-1 and TRBJ2-1; 10 bases match TRBD2. CDR3 length: 15 residues. Per the germline V gene, CDR1 is SGHRS and CDR2 is YFSETQ. The V gene end was trimmed by 6 bases and the J gene end by 6 bases; junction bases not matched to a gene: 9. In DNA, the CDR3 is TGCGCCAGCACCCGAATAGCGGGGGGCTTCAATGAGCAGTTCTTC. It encodes CASTRIAGGFNEQFF.

This clonotype has at least ten counts. The chain is built from TRBV20-1 and TRBJ2-3, with 10 nucleotides matching TRBD2. Trimming took 5 bases from V and 4 from J; bases not matched to a gene: 6. The CDR3 has 14 residues. Per germline, CDR1 DFQATT and CDR2 SNEGSKA (reference sequence). CDR3 bases: TGCAGTGCTTACGGTAGCGGGGGGCCAGATACGCAGTATTTT. Its protein is CSAYGSGGPDTQYF.

This clonotype came up many times. The J gene is TRBJ2-7, the V gene TRBV29-1; D is unresolved. Germline CDR1 SQVTM, CDR2 ANQGSEA. This CDR3 comprises 13 residues. The V end was cut by 5 bases, the J end by 3 bases, with 14 bases between. The CDR3, as DNA: TGCAGCGTTAGCAAAGGTACGAACTACGAGCAGTACTTC. It codes for CSVSKGTNYEQYF.

There are a few counts of this clonotype. This chain connects TRBV5-1 to TRBJ1-3; weak D call: TRBD1 (5 bases). V was pared by 5 bases and J by 0 bases, with 12 bases between. The germline CDR1 and CDR2 sequences are SGHRS and YFSETQ. The CDR3 contains 15 residues. The CDR3 region is CASRTTGLSGNTIYF. The CDR3 DNA reads as TGCGCCAGCAGGACCACAGGACTCTCTGGAAACACCATATATTTT.

This chain connects TRBV28 to TRBJ2-3, with no clear D. The V and J ends lost 5 bases and 7 bases respectively, with 19 bases between them. CDR1 MDHEN and CDR2 SYDVKM come from the germline V gene. The CDR3 has 15 amino acids. CDR3 protein: CASSPARLRAHTQYF. The CDR3 coding sequence is TGTGCCAGCAGTCCTGCGCGTCTACGGGCGCATACGCAGTATTTT.

In its sample, this clonotype was seen many times. Germline and junction disagree at one end, which may indicate a read error. CDR3 nucleotide sequence: TGCGCCAGCAGCCCCTGGGGTTCTGACACTGAGGCTTTCTTT. This gives the protein CASSPWGSDTEAFF. The rearrangement joins TRBV4-1 to TRBJ1-1; D not resolved. The CDR3 sequence is 14 residues long. CDR1 MGHRA and CDR2 YSYEKL come from the germline V gene.

At least ten counts were recorded for this clonotype. This chain links TRBV6-2 or TRBV6-3 with TRBJ2-7, with 14 bases that match TRBD2. Germline V gene sequence: CDR1 MNHEY, CDR2 SVGEGT. Trimming cost V 5 bases and J 5 bases; bases outside gene matches: 2. The CDR3 runs to 14 residues. The CDR3 reads CASSGGLAGDEQYF. The CDR3 nucleotides are TGTGCCAGCAGTGGGGGACTAGCGGGAGACGAGCAGTACTTC.

In its sample, this clonotype was seen many times. The chain employs TRBV20-1 and TRBJ1-1, with 9 bases fitting TRBD1. The CDR3 extends over 12 amino acids. V gave up 6 bases and J gave up 4 bases; unmatched junction bases: 3. CDR1 is DFQATT and CDR2 is SNEGSKA in the germline V gene (reference sequence). CDR3 nucleotides: TGCAGTGCGGACAGGGGCTTCACTGAAGCTTTCTTT. It translates to CSADRGFTEAFF.

Points on this clonotype: It may be a read error: a sequence one base away is much more abundant. The gene calls are TRBV6-2 or TRBV6-3 and TRBJ2-4; possibly TRBD2 for D (5 bases). The CDR3 consists of 17 residues. Germline loops: CDR1 MNHEY, CDR2 SVGEGT. For the CDR3, the DNA is TGTGCCAGCAGGAGATTGGAGAGGGCGGCGGCCAAAAACATTCAGAACTTC. It is translated as CASRRLERAAAKNIQNF.

In its sample, this clonotype was seen many times. The V call is TRBV7-2, the J call TRBJ1-1, with TRBD1 matching over 8 bases. Germline loops: CDR1 SGHTA, CDR2 FQGNSA. Losses at the gene ends were 1 base for V and 6 bases for J; bases not matched to a gene: 13. This CDR3 is 17 amino acids long. The DNA of the CDR3 is TGTGCCAGCAGCTTAGTGTTAACAGGGGGAGGAATCCCTGAAGCTTTCTTT. This sequence encodes CASSLVLTGGGIPEAFF.